This TCR beta chain was observed in a study of T cell changes during pregnancy in multiple sclerosis. The protocol was immunoSEQ multiplex PCR, while the TCRdb copy is restricted to in-frame clones and leaves out a portion. The data show around 130,000 clones, about 95% seen once. The V gene lost 2 bases and the J gene lost 5 bases, with 9 bases spanning the gap. CDR3 length equals 14 residues. In germline, CDR1 is MNHEY, CDR2 SVGAGI. This chain joins TRBV6-5 and TRBJ2-2; D perhaps matches TRBD2 (5 bases). This TCR came from a female donor with multiple sclerosis, enrolled in a pregnancy study. The sequencing used peripheral blood, collected after pregnancy. In DNA form, the CDR3 reads TGTGCCAGCAGTTACGCTACTAGGACCGGGGAGCTGTTTTTT. Translated, it gives CASSYATRTGELFF.